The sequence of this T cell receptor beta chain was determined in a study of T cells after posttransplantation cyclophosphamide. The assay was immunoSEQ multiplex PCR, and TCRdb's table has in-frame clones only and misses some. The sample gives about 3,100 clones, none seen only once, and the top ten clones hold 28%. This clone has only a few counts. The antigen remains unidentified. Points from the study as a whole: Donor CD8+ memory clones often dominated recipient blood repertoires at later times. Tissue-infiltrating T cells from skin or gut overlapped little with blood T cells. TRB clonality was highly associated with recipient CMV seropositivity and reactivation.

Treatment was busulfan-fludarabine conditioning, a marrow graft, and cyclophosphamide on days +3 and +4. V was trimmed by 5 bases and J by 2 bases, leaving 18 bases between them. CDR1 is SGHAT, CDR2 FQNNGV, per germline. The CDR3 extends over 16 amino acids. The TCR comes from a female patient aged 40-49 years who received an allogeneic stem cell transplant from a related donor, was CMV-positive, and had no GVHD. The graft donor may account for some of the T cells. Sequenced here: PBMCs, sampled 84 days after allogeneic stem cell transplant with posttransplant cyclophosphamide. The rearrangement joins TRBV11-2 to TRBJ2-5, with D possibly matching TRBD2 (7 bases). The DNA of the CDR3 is TGTGCCAGCAGCACCGGGACAATCGGGGGGCAAGAGACCCAGTACTTC. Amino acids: CASSTGTIGGQETQYF. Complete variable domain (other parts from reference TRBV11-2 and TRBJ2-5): EAGVAQSPRYKIIEKRQSVAFWCNPISGHATLYWYQQILGQGPKLLIQFQNNGVVDDSQLPKDRFSAERLKGVDSTLKIQPAKLEDSAVYLCASSTGTIGGQETQYFGPGTRLLVL.